This TCR beta chain stems from a study of blood T cell repertoires in COVID-19 (dated by TCRdb to the early 2020s). Study-wide context: Samples covering the acute and convalescent phases of COVID-19 were provided by collaborators in the United States, Italy and Spain. A de-identified subject ID, COVID-19 status, age in years and sex were almost always included in the sample metadata. Where available, HLA class I and class II types were taken from metadata supplied by the sample provider and were not determined by assay-based typing. Deeply sampled blood TCRbeta repertoires from subjects exposed to, actively infected with, or recovered from COVID-19 were included in the dataset. Samples were obtained from the ongoing ImmuneRACE study (first 160 participants) and from 1,254 subjects provided by 6 global collaborators. The prospective study material was composed of cDNA or gDNA derived from T cells, B-cell-depleted T cells, or PBMCs. The repertoires were made available in a free public database intended to serve as a resource for research on the immune response to SARS-CoV-2.

In regard to this clone: Its antigen remains undetermined. No base-level quality is on record; no much larger clone is a single base apart.

In the prospective study, participants were roughly 18 to 89 years old, resided in around 25 geographic areas of the United States, and were enrolled through a virtual design. In the prospective study, cohorts were assigned on the basis of participant-reported clinical history obtained from a screening survey and a study questionnaire. In the prospective study, whole blood, serum and a nasopharyngeal or oropharyngeal swab were collected from each participant by mobile phlebotomists. Additional blood draws and questionnaires over an approximately two-month period could optionally be provided by prospective study participants. Before DNA extraction, blood samples from the prospective study were shipped at room temperature or frozen. Broad study findings and their caveats: How much clinical and demographic metadata was included differed by source and by participant, and the metadata was provided uncurated.

Including cysteine and phenylalanine, the CDR3 has 14 amino acids. The sequence is cut down to CDR3 DNA, 42 bases in frame from base 1. CDR1 and CDR2, looked up from the germline V gene, are ENHRY and SYGVKD. Cut back by 6 bases and 0 bases, the V and J ends lie 6 bases apart. TCRbeta CDR3 regions were amplified from genomic DNA using the immunoSEQ Assay, a bias-controlled multiplex PCR. The authors' pipeline ran thus. The number of nucleated cells in each sample was estimated from the amplification of reference gene primers within the assay. To quantify the absolute abundance of each unique TCRbeta CDR3 rearrangement, sequence reads were collapsed and filtered. For each sample, productive Simpson clonality was calculated as the square root of Simpson's diversity index over productive rearrangements. The immuneACCESS repertoire file appears here via TCRdb, limited to in-frame rearrangements. These files lack a portion of the clones; in checked studies, under half of the deficit traces to unresolved V genes, and the cause of the others is not known. V and J calls and clone size are copied from that table; D and trimming were computed from the DNA. This sample comprises some 260,000 clones, 84% of them detected only once. Around 4.1% of the sample is taken by the ten largest.

The sequence derives from a man aged 25 to 40 with acute COVID-19. The rearrangement joined TRBV10-3 to TRBJ2-6, with no confident D gene call. Input material: PBMCs or T cells enriched from blood (not recorded which). The base sequence is TGTGCCATCAGGGGCCACTCTGGGGCCAACGTCCTGACTTTC. This translates into CAIRGHSGANVLTF.